This is a list of T cell receptor beta chains from one sample in a study of CD8+ T cells in alopecia areata. The repertoire was sequenced with immunoSEQ multiplex PCR; TCRdb's copy has only in-frame clones and lacks some. The sample contains about 210,000 clones, 66% of which appear only once. The sequencing here drew on CD4+ T cells sorted from blood, taken around week 44, from a patient treated with tofacitinib. The receptors were sampled from a human donor with alopecia areata. The CDR3 runs from the conserved cysteine through the conserved F or W. The D gene is left open where the match is weak. Expanded clones get a size class; other rows say once, few or many, or leave the size out.

CDR3: CSASDSYEQYF; DNA: TGCAGTGCTAGCGACTCCTACGAGCAGTACTTC; D: .; size: .; J: TRBJ2-7; V: TRBV20-1
CDR3: CSVERGQGLSFRLDEAFF; DNA: TGCAGCGTTGAAAGAGGACAGGGGTTAAGTTTTCGGTTAGATGAAGCTTTCTTT; D: TRBD1; size: .; J: TRBJ1-1; V: TRBV29-1
CDR3: CASSRQDHTEAFF; DNA: TGTGCCAGCAGTAGACAGGACCACACTGAAGCTTTCTTT; D: .; size: .; J: TRBJ1-1; V: TRBV2
CDR3: CASSFSSTDTQYF; DNA: TGTGCCAGCAGCTTCTCTAGCACAGATACGCAGTATTTT; D: .; size: few; J: TRBJ2-3; V: TRBV11-2
CDR3: CASRPGTLYGYTF; DNA: TGTGCCAGCAGGCCCGGGACACTTTATGGCTACACCTTC; D: .; size: .; J: TRBJ1-2; V: TRBV6-5
CDR3: CASSQELPGVAEIEAFF; DNA: TGCGCCAGCAGCCAAGAACTTCCGGGGGTGGCAGAGATTGAAGCTTTCTTT; D: .; size: .; J: TRBJ1-1; V: TRBV4-1
CDR3: CAIMGERNYGYTF; DNA: TGTGCCATCATGGGGGAAAGGAACTATGGCTACACCTTC; D: .; size: .; J: TRBJ1-2; V: TRBV10-3
CDR3: CASSLVEDTEAFF; DNA: TGTGCCAGCAGCTTAGTGGAGGACACTGAAGCTTTCTTT; D: .; size: .; J: TRBJ1-1; V: TRBV7-2
CDR3: CSVLFEYGYTF; DNA: TGCAGCGTGCTATTTGAATATGGCTACACCTTC; D: .; size: .; J: TRBJ1-2; V: TRBV29-1
CDR3: CSAKGTGYSSYNEQFF; DNA: TGCAGCGCTAAAGGGACAGGGTATAGCTCCTACAATGAGCAGTTCTTC; D: TRBD1; size: .; J: TRBJ2-1; V: TRBV29-1
CDR3: CSAYGQVYGYTF; DNA: TGCAGCGCGTATGGACAAGTCTATGGCTACACCTTC; D: .; size: once; J: TRBJ1-2; V: TRBV29-1
CDR3: CAWSVAGMVNQPQHF; DNA: TGTGCCTGGAGTGTAGCAGGGATGGTCAATCAGCCCCAGCATTTT; D: .; size: .; J: TRBJ1-5; V: TRBV30
CDR3: CASSQDTEAFF; DNA: TGTGCCAGCTCCCAGGACACTGAAGCTTTCTTT; D: .; size: .; J: TRBJ1-1; V: TRBV18
CDR3: CSVESPLSYNEQFF; DNA: TGCAGCGTTGAGTCACCTCTTTCCTACAATGAGCAGTTCTTC; D: .; size: .; J: TRBJ2-1; V: TRBV29-1
CDR3: CASSATLHFTGELFF; DNA: TGTGCCAGCAGCGCTACCCTACATTTCACCGGGGAGCTGTTTTTT; D: .; size: .; J: TRBJ2-2; V: TRBV7-2
CDR3: CASSPRTGQGQPQHF; DNA: TGTGCCAGCAGTCCAAGGACAGGGCAGGGACAGCCCCAGCATTTT; D: TRBD1; size: .; J: TRBJ1-5; V: TRBV2
CDR3: CAITLDNLNEQFF; DNA: TGTGCCATCACCTTGGACAACCTCAATGAGCAGTTCTTC; D: .; size: .; J: TRBJ2-1; V: TRBV10-3
CDR3: CAWGLAVYNEQFF; DNA: TGTGCCTGGGGACTAGCCGTGTACAATGAGCAGTTCTTC; D: TRBD2; size: .; J: TRBJ2-1; V: TRBV30
CDR3: CASSLDQVGNEQFF; DNA: TGTGCCAGCAGCTTAGATCAGGTGGGCAATGAGCAGTTCTTC; D: .; size: .; J: TRBJ2-1; V: TRBV11-2
CDR3: CASRRGAGVIGNIQYF; DNA: TGTGCCAGCAGGAGGGGGGCAGGGGTTATAGGAAACATTCAGTACTTC; D: .; size: .; J: TRBJ2-4; V: TRBV27
CDR3: CASSSGRQGNTGELFF; DNA: TGCGCCAGCAGCTCTGGGAGACAGGGGAACACCGGGGAGCTGTTTTTT; D: TRBD1; size: .; J: TRBJ2-2; V: TRBV5-1
CDR3: CATSREYRGLNEQFF; DNA: TGTGCCACCAGCAGAGAGTACAGGGGGCTCAATGAGCAGTTCTTC; D: TRBD1; size: .; J: TRBJ2-1; V: TRBV15
CDR3: CALYQLGLAGATNEQFF; DNA: TGTGCCCTCTATCAGTTGGGACTAGCGGGGGCCACCAATGAGCAGTTCTTC; D: TRBD2; size: .; J: TRBJ2-1; V: TRBV30